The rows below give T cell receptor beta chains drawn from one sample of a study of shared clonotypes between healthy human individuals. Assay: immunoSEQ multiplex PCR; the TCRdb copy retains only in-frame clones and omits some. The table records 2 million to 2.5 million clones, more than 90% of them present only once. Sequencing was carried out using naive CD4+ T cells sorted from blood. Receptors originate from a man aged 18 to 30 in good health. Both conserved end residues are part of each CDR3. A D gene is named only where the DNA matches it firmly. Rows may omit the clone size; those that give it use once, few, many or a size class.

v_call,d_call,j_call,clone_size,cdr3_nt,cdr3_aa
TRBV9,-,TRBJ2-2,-,TGTGCCAGCAGCCCCCGGGTTGGCGGGGAGCTGTTTTTT,CASSPRVGGELFF
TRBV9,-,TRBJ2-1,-,TGTGCCAGCAGCGTCTCAACCGGGACAACCTACAATGAGCAGTTCTTC,CASSVSTGTTYNEQFF
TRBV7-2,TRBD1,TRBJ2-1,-,TGTGCCAGCAGCTTCCAGGGGGTAAATAATGAGCAGTTCTTC,CASSFQGVNNEQFF
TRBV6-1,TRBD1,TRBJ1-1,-,TGTGCCAGCAGCTCAGGGGGGTTTGTATCTTTCTTT,CASSSGGFVSFF
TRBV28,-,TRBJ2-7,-,TGTGCCAGCAGTGCAGGCCTTTCCTACGAGCAGTACTTC,CASSAGLSYEQYF
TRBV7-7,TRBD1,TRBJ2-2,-,TGTGCTAGCAGCTTGACTACCGGGACAGGGGGAAGAAACACCGGGGAGCTGTTTTTT,CASSLTTGTGGRNTGELFF
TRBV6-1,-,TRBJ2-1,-,TGTGCCAGCAGCATCTCCTACAATGAGCAGTTCTTC,CASSISYNEQFF
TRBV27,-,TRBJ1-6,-,TGTGCCAGCAGTTTATCCCCGGGATCCTATAATTCACCCCTCCACTTT,CASSLSPGSYNSPLHF
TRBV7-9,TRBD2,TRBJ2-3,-,TGTGCCAGCAGCTTAGCCTGGCCGCGGGAGGGCCGACCAGATACGCAGTATTTT,CASSLAWPREGRPDTQYF
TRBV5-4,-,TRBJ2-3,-,TGTGCCAGCAGCTCACAGGGCACAGATACGCAGTATTTT,CASSSQGTDTQYF
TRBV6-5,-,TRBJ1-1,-,TGTGCCAGCAGTTATTTCGAGAGGGCTGAAGCTTTCTTT,CASSYFERAEAFF
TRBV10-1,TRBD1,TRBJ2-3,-,TGCGCCAGCAGTGGACAGGGGCCCCGCGTAGATACGCAGTATTTT,CASSGQGPRVDTQYF
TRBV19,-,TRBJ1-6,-,TGTGCCAGTAGTAGGATACAGTCTTCACCCCTCCACTTT,CASSRIQSSPLHF
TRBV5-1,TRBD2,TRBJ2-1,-,TGCGCCAGCAGCTTGGCTGCGGGGGGGCTGGTGAATGAGCAGTTCTTC,CASSLAAGGLVNEQFF
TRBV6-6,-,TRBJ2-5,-,TGTGCCAGCAGCCCCCGGGGCCCGTCAAAGGAGACCCAGTACTTC,CASSPRGPSKETQYF
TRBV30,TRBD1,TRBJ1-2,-,TGTGCCTGGAGTGTAAGGGGGCGCGACTATGGCTACACCTTC,CAWSVRGRDYGYTF
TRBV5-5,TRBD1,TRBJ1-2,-,TGTGCCAGCAGCTATGAGACAGGGAGCGAATATGGCTACACCTTC,CASSYETGSEYGYTF
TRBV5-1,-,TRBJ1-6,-,TGCGCCAGCAGCTTGGAAAGCTCCTATAATTCACCCCTCCACTTT,CASSLESSYNSPLHF
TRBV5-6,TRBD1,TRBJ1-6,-,TGTGCCAGCAGCTTAGGGACAGGCCTTTGGAATTCACCCCTCCACTTT,CASSLGTGLWNSPLHF
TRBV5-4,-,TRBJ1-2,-,TGTGCCAGCAGTCGAAACATAGGGCTCCAGGGCCCTTATGGCTACACCTTC,CASSRNIGLQGPYGYTF
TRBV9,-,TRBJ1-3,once,TGTGCCAGCAGCGTAGCTCAGGGTCGGGTACGGAACACCATATATTTT,CASSVAQGRVRNTIYF
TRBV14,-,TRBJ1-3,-,TGTGCCAGCAGCCTTCATACAGGGCCTGGAAACACCATATATTTT,CASSLHTGPGNTIYF
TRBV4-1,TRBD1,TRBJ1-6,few,TGCGCCAGCAGCCCTGTTCAGGGGGCAGTCGGATCACCCCTCCACTTT,CASSPVQGAVGSPLHF
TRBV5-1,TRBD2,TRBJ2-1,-,TGCGCCAGCAGCTTGACTAGCGGGGCCTCCTACAATGAGCAGTTCTTC,CASSLTSGASYNEQFF